This TCR beta chain appears in the sequencing data of a study of cytomegalovirus exposure and HLA in healthy donors. About the study: An earlier analysis found 110 million or so unique TCR beta sequences from 150 million to 200 million T cells. Overall study results and limits: Follow-up analysis later connected one missense variant in DCLRE1C with trimming of TCR beta V- and J-genes. Prior analysis indicated that the majority of TCR beta V segments exhibited productivity approximately 87% or approximately 30% of the time.

Amplification used 60 Vbeta primers and 13 Jbeta primers. The table came from immunoSEQ multiplex PCR; TCRdb's copy has only in-frame clones and leaves some out. The sample lists about 60,000 clones, around three quarters seen once, with roughly 4.7% in the top ten. In regard to this clone: What it binds is not known.

This CDR3 region has 15 residues. Trimming removed 1 base from V and 2 bases from J, with 10 bases in between. Looked up from germline, CDR1 is SNHLY and CDR2 is FYNNEI. Sequenced input: PBMCs. The chain carries TRBV2 and TRBJ2-3; D ambiguous. The TCR sequence derives from a woman aged 30 to 39 in good health and CMV-seronegative. The CDR3, as DNA: TGTGCCAGCAGTGAAGGGGTCACAGTCACAGATACGCAGTATTTT. This codes for CASSEGVTVTDTQYF.